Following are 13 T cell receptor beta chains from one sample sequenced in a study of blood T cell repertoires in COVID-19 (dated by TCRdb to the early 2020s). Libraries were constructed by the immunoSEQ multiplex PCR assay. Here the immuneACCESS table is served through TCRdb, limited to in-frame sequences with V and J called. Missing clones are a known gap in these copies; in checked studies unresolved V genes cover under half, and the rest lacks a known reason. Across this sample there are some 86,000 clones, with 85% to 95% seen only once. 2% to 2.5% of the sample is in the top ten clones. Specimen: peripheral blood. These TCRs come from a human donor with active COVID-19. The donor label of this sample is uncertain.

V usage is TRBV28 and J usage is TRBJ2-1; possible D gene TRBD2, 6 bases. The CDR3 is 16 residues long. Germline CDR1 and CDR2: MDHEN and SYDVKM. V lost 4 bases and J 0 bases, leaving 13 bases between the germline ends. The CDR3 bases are TGTGCCAGCAGTTCCGAAGGAGGGAGCTCCTACAATGAGCAGTTCTTC. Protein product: CASSSEGGSSYNEQFF.

CDR3 sequence: CASSYFGAEQETQYF. CDR3 DNA sequence: TGTGCCAGCAGTTACTTCGGAGCGGAACAAGAGACCCAGTACTTC. The chain recombines TRBV6-2 or TRBV6-3 with TRBJ2-5, with D possibly TRBD2 on 5 matching bases. The CDR3 has 15 amino acids. The germline gives CDR1 MNHEY, CDR2 SVGEGT. The germline V and J ends were trimmed by 1 base and 2 bases, with 11 bases remaining between them.

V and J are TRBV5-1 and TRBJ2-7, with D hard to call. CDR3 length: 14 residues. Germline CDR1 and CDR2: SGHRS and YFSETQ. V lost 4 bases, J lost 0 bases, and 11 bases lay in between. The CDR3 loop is CASSPRQTSYEQYF. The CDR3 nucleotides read TGCGCCAGCAGCCCCCGACAAACCTCCTACGAGCAGTACTTC.

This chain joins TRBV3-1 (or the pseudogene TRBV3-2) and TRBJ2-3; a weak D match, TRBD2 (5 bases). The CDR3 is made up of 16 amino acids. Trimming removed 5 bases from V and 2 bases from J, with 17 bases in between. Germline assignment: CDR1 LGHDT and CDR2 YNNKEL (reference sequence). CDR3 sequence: CASSVWTSTVTDTQYF. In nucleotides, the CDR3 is TGTGCCAGCAGCGTCTGGACTTCAACCGTCACAGATACGCAGTATTTT.

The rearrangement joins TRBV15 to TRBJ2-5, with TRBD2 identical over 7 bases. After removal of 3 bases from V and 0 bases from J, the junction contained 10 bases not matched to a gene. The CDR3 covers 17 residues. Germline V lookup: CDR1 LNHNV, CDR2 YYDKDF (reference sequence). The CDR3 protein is CATSSPREAGHQETQYF. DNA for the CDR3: TGTGCCACCAGCAGTCCTCGGGAGGCAGGTCACCAAGAGACCCAGTACTTC.

CDR3 region: CSASPETEAFF. The DNA of the CDR3 is TGCAGTGCTAGTCCGGAGACTGAAGCTTTCTTT. The genes are TRBV20-1 and TRBJ1-1; D not certain. Trimming stripped 3 bases from V and 5 bases from J, with 7 bases between. The CDR3 sequence is 11 residues long. The germline V gene has CDR1 DFQATT and CDR2 SNEGSKA (reference sequence).

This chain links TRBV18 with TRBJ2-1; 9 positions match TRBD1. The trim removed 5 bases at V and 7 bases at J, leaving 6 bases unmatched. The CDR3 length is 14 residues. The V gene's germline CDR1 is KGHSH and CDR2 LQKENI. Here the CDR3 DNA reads TGTGCCAGCTCATGGACAGGGGAGGGGAATGAGCAGTTCTTC. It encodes CASSWTGEGNEQFF.

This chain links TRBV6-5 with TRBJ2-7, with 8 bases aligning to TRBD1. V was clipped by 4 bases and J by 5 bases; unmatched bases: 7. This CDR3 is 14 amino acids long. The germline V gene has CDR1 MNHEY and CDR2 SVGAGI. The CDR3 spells CASSSTGVPHEQYF. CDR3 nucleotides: TGTGCCAGCAGTTCGACAGGGGTCCCCCACGAGCAGTACTTC.

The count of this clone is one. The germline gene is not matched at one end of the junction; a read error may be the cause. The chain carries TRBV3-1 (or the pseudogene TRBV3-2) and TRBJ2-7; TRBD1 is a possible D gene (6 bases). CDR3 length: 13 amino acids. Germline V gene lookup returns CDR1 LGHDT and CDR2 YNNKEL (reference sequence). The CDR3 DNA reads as TGTGCCAGCAGCCAAGGAAGTAGACAGGTCGAGGATTTC. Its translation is CASSQGSRQVEDF.

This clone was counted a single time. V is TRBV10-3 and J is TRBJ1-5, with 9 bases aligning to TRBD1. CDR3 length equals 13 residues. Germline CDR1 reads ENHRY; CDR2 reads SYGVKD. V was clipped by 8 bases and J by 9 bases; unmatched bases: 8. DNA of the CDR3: TGTGCCATCCGGGACAGGGTTGAGCGGCCCCAGCATTTT. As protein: CAIRDRVERPQHF.

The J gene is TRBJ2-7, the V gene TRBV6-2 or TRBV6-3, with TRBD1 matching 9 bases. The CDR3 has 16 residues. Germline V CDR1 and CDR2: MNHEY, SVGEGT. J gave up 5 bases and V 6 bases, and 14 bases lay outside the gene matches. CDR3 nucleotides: TGTGCCAGCAGCCCGATGACGGACAGGGGTTTAGACGAGCAGTACTTC. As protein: CASSPMTDRGLDEQYF.

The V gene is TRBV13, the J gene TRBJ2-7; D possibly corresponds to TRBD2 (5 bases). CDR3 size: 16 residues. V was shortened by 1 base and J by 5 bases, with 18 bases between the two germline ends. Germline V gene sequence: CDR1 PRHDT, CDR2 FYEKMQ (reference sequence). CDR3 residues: CASSLASDSPPDEQYF. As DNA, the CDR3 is TGTGCCAGCAGCTTAGCGTCGGACTCCCCACCCGACGAGCAGTACTTC.

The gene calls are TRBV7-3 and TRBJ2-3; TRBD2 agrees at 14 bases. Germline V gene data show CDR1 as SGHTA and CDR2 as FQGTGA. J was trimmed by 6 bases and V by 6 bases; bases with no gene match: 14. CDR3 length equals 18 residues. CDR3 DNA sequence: TGTGCCAGCAGTCCGGCCCGACTAGCGGGGGGGCGGGAGGATACGCAGTATTTT. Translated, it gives CASSPARLAGGREDTQYF. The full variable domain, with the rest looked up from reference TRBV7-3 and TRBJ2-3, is GAGVSQTPSNKVTEKGKYVELRCDPISGHTALYWYRQSLGQGPEFLIYFQGTGAADDSGLPNDRFFAVRPEGSVSTLKIQRTERGDSAVYLCASSPARLAGGREDTQYFGPGTRLTVL.